This T cell receptor (beta chain) was found in a study of T-cell memory formation after mild COVID-19. Study-wide results and limits: Those CD4+ clones that contracted were mainly in CM and EM (CD8+ ones in EMRA). There was a balanced CD4/CD8 profile in clones contracting day 15 to 85, and later expanders leaned CD4+. Pre-infection memory held some responding clones, suggesting pre-existing cross-reactive T cells responded.

This clonotype came up many times. The antigen remains unidentified. There are 15 residues in the CDR3. Germline V gene sequence: CDR1 SNHLY, CDR2 FYNNEI. V gave up 7 bases and J gave up 5 bases; unmatched junction bases: 11. It was 5'RACE with constant-segment primers that produced the TCR alpha and TCR beta cDNA libraries, which carried sample barcodes and UMIs. Via MiXCR, TCRdb re-called the 5' RACE reads, giving one row per CDR3 protein. The repertoire consists of 300,000 to 400,000 distinct CDR3 sequences, with approximately 12% occurring once and the leading ten covering about 22%. The specimen was PBMCs or a T cell subset sorted from them (not recorded which). This receptor was taken from a man younger than 30 who had mild COVID-19 (a few samples of this study predate the infection). Cell type and time point are not known. The chain carries TRBV2 and TRBJ2-3; 8 bases match TRBD1. CDR3 sequence: CASTELGQGVDTQYF. The CDR3 coding sequence is TGTGCCAGCACCGAACTTGGACAGGGCGTAGATACGCAGTATTTT.